The source of this TCR beta chain is a study of shared T cell receptors in the human thymus. The CDR3 is made up of 15 amino acids. With V trimmed by 6 bases and J by 5 bases, 11 bases remained unmatched. Germline CDR1 reads SEHNR; CDR2 reads FQNEAQ (reference sequence). The data were produced by immunoSEQ multiplex PCR, yet TCRdb's version contains in-frame clones alone and is incomplete. The sample lists 450,000 to 650,000 clones, about 80% occurring once. These sequences were also reported in another study, on human thymus T cells. That report adds: Donors were healthy Finnish babies undergoing corrective operations for congenital heart defects. Thymic resections from corrective heart surgery supplied the tissue. Thymic as well as blood repertoires seemed to favor certain V and J genes unevenly. Unrelated individuals had highly overlapping thymic repertoires, as reported in related research.

This receptor was obtained from a boy younger than two with a congenital heart defect. This chain joins TRBV7-9 and TRBJ2-7, with 9 bases identical to TRBD1. The sample taken for sequencing was thymocytes. The CDR3 region has the DNA TGTGCCAGCAGTTCCAAGGGACAGGGACTTAACGAGCAGTACTTC. Protein product: CASSSKGQGLNEQYF. Full variable domain (remainder filled in from reference TRBV7-9 and TRBJ2-7): DTGVSQNPRHKITKRGQNVTFRCDPISEHNRLYWYRQTLGQGPEFLTYFQNEAQLEKSRLLSDRFSAERPKGSFSTLEIQRTEQGDSAMYLCASSSKGQGLNEQYFGPGTRLTVT.